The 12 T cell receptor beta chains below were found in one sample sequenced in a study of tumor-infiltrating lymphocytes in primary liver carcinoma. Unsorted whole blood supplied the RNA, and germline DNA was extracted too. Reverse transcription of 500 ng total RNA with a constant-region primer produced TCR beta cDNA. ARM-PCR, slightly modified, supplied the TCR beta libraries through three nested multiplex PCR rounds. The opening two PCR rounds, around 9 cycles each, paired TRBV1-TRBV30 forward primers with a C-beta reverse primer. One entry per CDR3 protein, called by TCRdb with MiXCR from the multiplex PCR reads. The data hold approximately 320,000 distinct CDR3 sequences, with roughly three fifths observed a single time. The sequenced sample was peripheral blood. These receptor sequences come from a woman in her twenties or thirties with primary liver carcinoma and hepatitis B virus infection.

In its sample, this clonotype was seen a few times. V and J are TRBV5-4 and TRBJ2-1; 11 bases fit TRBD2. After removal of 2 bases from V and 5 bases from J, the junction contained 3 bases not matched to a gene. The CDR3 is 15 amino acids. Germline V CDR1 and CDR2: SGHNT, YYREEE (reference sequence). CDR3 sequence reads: CASSLVLAGDNEQFF. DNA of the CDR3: TGTGCCAGCAGCTTAGTACTAGCGGGGGACAATGAGCAGTTCTTC.

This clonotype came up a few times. The CDR3: CSISLAGGPRNEQFF. CDR3 bases: TGCAGCATTTCATTAGCGGGAGGGCCGCGCAATGAGCAGTTCTTC. V gene TRBV29-1 combines with J gene TRBJ2-1, with 11 nucleotides matching TRBD2. CDR3 length equals 15 residues. Germline trimming cut 8 bases from V and 6 bases from J; bases unmatched to any gene: 12. Germline values: CDR1 SQVTM, CDR2 ANQGSEA.

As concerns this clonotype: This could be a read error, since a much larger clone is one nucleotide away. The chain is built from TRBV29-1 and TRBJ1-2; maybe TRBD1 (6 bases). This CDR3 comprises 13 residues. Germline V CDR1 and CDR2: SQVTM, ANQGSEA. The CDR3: CCAFRGSDYGYTF. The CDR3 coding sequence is TGCTGCGCCTTCAGGGGTTCTGACTATGGCTACACCTTC.

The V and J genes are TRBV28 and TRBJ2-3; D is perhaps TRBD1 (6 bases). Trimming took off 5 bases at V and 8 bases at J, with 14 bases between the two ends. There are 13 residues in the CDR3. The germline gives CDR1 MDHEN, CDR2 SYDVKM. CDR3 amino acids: CASSPILGGTQYF. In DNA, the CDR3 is TGTGCCAGCAGTCCCATCCTAGGGGGTACGCAGTATTTT.

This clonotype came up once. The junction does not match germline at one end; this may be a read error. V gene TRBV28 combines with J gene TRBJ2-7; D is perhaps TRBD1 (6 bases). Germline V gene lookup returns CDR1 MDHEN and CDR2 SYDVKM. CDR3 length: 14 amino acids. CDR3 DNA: TGTGTCAGCAGTAGGGGGTCCGCCACCTACGAGCAGTACTTC. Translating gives CVSSRGSATYEQYF.

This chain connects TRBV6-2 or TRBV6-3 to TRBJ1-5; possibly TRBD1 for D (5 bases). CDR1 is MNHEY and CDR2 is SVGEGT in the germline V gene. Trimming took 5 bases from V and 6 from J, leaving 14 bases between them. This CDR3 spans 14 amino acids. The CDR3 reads CASSMIRGRQPQHF. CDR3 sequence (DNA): TGTGCCAGCAGTATGATTAGGGGACGTCAGCCCCAGCATTTT.

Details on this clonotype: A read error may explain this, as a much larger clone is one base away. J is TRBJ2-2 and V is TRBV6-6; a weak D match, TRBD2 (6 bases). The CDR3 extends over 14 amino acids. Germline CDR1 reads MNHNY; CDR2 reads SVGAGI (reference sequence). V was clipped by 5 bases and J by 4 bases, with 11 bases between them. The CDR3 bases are TGTGCCAGCAGTACGACTAGGTTCACCGGGGAGCTGTTTTTT. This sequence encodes CASSTTRFTGELFF.

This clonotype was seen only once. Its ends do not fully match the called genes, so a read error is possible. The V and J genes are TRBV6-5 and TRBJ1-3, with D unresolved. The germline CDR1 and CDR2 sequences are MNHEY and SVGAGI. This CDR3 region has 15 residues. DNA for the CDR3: TGTACCAGCAGTTACGGTATAGCCTCTGGAAACACCATATATTTT. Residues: CTSSYGIASGNTIYF.

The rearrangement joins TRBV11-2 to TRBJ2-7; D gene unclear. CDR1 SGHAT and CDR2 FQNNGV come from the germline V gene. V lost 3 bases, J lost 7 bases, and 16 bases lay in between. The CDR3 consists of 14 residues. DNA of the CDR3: TGTGCCAGCAGCTTCGGGTCACCACCTTATGAGCAGTACTTC. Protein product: CASSFGSPPYEQYF.

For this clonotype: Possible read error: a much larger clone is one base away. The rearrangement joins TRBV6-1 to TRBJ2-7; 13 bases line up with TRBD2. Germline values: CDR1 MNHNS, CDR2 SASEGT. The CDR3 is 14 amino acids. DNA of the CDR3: TGTGCCAGCAGACTTGGACTAGCGGGAGACGAGCAGCACTTC. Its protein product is CASRLGLAGDEQHF.

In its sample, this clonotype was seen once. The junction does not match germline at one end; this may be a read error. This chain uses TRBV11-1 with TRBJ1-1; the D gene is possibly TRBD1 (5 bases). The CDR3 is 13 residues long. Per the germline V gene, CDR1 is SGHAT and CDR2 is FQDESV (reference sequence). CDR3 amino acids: CACSLIRVTEALF. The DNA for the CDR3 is TGTGCCTGCAGCTTAATCAGGGTGACCGAAGCTCTCTTT.

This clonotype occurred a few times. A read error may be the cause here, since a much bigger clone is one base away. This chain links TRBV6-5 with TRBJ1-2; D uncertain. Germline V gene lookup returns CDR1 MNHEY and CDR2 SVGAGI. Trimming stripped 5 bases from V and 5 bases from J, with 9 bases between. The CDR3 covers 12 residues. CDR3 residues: CASSANAYGYTF. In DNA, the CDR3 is TGTGCCAGCAGTGCCAATGCTTATGGCTACACCTTC.